Below, 16 T cell receptor beta chains from the same sample are listed, as sequenced in a study of metastatic and nonmetastatic thyroid tumors. No treatment had been given to any patient before thyroid surgery. TCRdb reprocessed the PCR reads using MiXCR. Of some 15,000 clones in the sample, roughly 4% are singletons; the top ten hold roughly 27%. Specimen: tumor tissue. These receptors came from a female donor with papillary thyroid cancer or a benign thyroid nodule (not recorded which). Some clones in this sample may be carry-over from other donors' samples.

In its sample, this clone ranks as medium-sized. The CDR3, as DNA: TGTGCCAGCAGCCAAGTGACTAGCTACCCCAATGAGCAGTTCTTC. It specifies CASSQVTSYPNEQFF. This sequence joins TRBV4-2 and TRBJ2-1; 7 bases agree with TRBD2. CDR1 is LGHNA, CDR2 YNFKEQ, per germline. The ends lost 1 base at V and 6 bases at J; junction bases unmatched: 6. This CDR3 is built from 15 residues.

This clone was observed a handful of times. The chain couples TRBV12-3 or TRBV12-4 to TRBJ2-7; 7 nucleotides match TRBD1. CDR3 size: 15 residues. The V and J ends lost 6 bases and 3 bases, in that order; junction bases with no gene match: 11. In DNA form, the CDR3 reads TGTGCCAGCAGCACCGGTGACAGGGAGCTCTACGAGCAGTACTTC. This codes for CASSTGDRELYEQYF.

The chain couples TRBV6-1 to TRBJ2-7, with 7 bases lining up with TRBD1. Germline CDR1 is MNHNS and CDR2 is SASEGT. The CDR3 has 14 amino acids. The V and J ends lost 7 bases and 2 bases, in that order; junction bases with no gene match: 8. The CDR3, as DNA: TGTGCCAGCAAGGGAAACAGGGGCGCCTACGAGCAGTACTTC. Encoded protein: CASKGNRGAYEQYF.

The rearrangement joins TRBV6-5 to TRBJ2-3; 12 bases map to TRBD2. After removal of 6 bases from V and 5 bases from J, the junction contained 15 bases not matched to a gene. Germline V gene sequence: CDR1 MNHEY, CDR2 SVGAGI. CDR3 length: 18 amino acids. The DNA for the CDR3 is TGTGCCAGCAGCTACCCATCCGGACTAGCGGGACAGAAAGATACGCAGTATTTT. This sequence encodes CASSYPSGLAGQKDTQYF.

This clone was detected only a few times. Other DNA sequences in the sample encode the same CDR3. The chain uses TRBV20-1 and TRBJ2-7, with 9 bases identical to TRBD2. Losses at the gene ends were 4 bases for V and 5 bases for J; bases not matched to a gene: 9. The CDR3 contains 14 residues. Looked up from germline, CDR1 is DFQATT and CDR2 is SNEGSKA (reference sequence). The CDR3 region is CSAIPTSGTDEQYF. CDR3 nucleotide sequence: TGCAGTGCTATACCGACTAGCGGAACAGACGAGCAGTACTTC.

This clone has more than one count but fewer than ten. The chain combines TRBV6-2 or TRBV6-3 with TRBJ1-2, with a tentative D call TRBD1 (5 bases). Trimming removed 4 bases at V and 8 bases at J, with 14 bases between. Germline CDR1 MNHEY, CDR2 SVGEGT. CDR3 length: 13 residues. The CDR3 DNA follows: TGTGCCAGCAGTTCCACAGGCCTAGACGGCTACACCTTC. Translating gives CASSSTGLDGYTF.

About this clone: The junction shows a germline mismatch at one end, possibly a read error. The chain uses TRBV6-4 and TRBJ1-2; D gene unclear. This CDR3 region has 14 residues. CDR1 and CDR2 (germline): MRHNA, SNTAGT. The CDR3 DNA reads as TGTGTCAGCAGTGACTCGTCGGAGGCTGAAGGCTACACCTTC. Translated, it gives CVSSDSSEAEGYTF.

With regard to this clone: The same CDR3 can be traced to other DNA sequences in this sample. In nucleotides, the CDR3 is TGTGCCAGCAGACGGACAGGGCGCAATCAGCCCCAGCATTTT. The encoded protein is CASRRTGRNQPQHF. The V and J genes are TRBV6-1 and TRBJ1-5, with 8 bases aligning to TRBD1. CDR1 is MNHNS and CDR2 is SASEGT in the germline V gene. Trimming cost V 6 bases and J 2 bases; bases outside gene matches: 3. This CDR3 contains 14 residues.

This clone came up a few times. The chain links TRBV28 to TRBJ1-1; D gene ambiguous. Germline CDR1 MDHEN, CDR2 SYDVKM. The CDR3 consists of 12 residues. The germline V and J ends were trimmed by 6 bases and 5 bases, with 10 bases remaining between them. CDR3 region: CASSPLVTEAFF. In DNA, the CDR3 is TGTGCCAGCAGCCCCCTAGTGACTGAAGCTTTCTTT.

The chain has TRBV9 and TRBJ2-1; 8 bases agree with TRBD2. Per the germline V gene, CDR1 is SGDLS and CDR2 is YYNGEE. The V and J ends lost 3 bases and 3 bases, in that order; junction bases with no gene match: 5. The CDR3 covers 15 residues. This CDR3 reads CASSGGLAGYNEQFF. DNA for the CDR3: TGTGCCAGCAGCGGTGGGCTAGCGGGCTACAATGAGCAGTTCTTC.

This clone has a handful of counts. The V and J genes are TRBV7-3 and TRBJ2-2; no definite D call. CDR1 and CDR2 from the germline V gene are SGHTA and FQGTGA. CDR3 length: 13 amino acids. The V end was cut by 1 base, the J end by 5 bases, with 5 bases between. For the CDR3, the DNA is TGTGCCAGCAGCTTAAGCGTGACCGGGGAGCTGTTTTTT. Translating gives CASSLSVTGELFF.

There are a few counts of this clone. This rearrangement joins TRBV5-1 to TRBJ1-2, with D possibly being TRBD1 (5 bases). There are 14 residues in the CDR3. The germline V and J ends were trimmed by 2 bases and 3 bases, with 11 bases remaining between them. Germline loops: CDR1 SGHRS, CDR2 YFSETQ. CDR3 bases: TGCGCCAGCAGCTTTCAGGGTGGTGACTATGGCTACACCTTC. This encodes CASSFQGGDYGYTF.

In DNA form, the CDR3 reads TGTGCCAGCAGCTTAGCCACTAGCGGGAGTTCCTACGAGCAGTACTTC. It specifies CASSLATSGSSYEQYF. The chain has TRBV7-6 and TRBJ2-7, with 11 bases that match TRBD2. The V and J ends lost 0 bases and 1 base, in that order; junction bases with no gene match: 2. Germline values: CDR1 SGHVS, CDR2 FNYEAQ. This CDR3 has 16 residues.

This clone was observed many times. The chain employs TRBV6-6 and TRBJ1-2; TRBD1 matches 9 bases. CDR1 MNHNY and CDR2 SVGAGI come from the germline V gene (reference sequence). This CDR3 region has 16 residues. The V segment lost 0 bases and the J segment 1 base; nucleotides outside the gene matches: 3. The CDR3 DNA sequence: TGTGCCAGCAGTTACTCGAGACAGGGGGGTAACTATGGCTACACCTTC. It encodes CASSYSRQGGNYGYTF.

The CDR3 bases are TGTGCCAGCAGCCCCCTAGGAGGAAACACCATATATTTT. Translated, it gives CASSPLGGNTIYF. The rearrangement joins TRBV3-1 to TRBJ1-3; D unclear. V gave up 4 bases and J gave up 4 bases, with 8 bases separating them. The CDR3 loop spans 13 amino acids. Germline values: CDR1 LGHDT, CDR2 YNNKEL (reference sequence).

This clone was seen a few times. The V and J genes are TRBV28 and TRBJ2-7; D is perhaps TRBD2 (6 bases). CDR1 MDHEN and CDR2 SYDVKM come from the germline V gene. Trimming pared 6 bases from V and 0 bases from J, leaving 21 bases between. This CDR3 spans 17 amino acids. CDR3 region: CASSSPGKAGSSYEQYF. The DNA for the CDR3 is TGTGCCAGCAGCTCCCCCGGGAAAGCGGGCAGCTCCTACGAGCAGTACTTC. The full variable domain, its missing parts supplied by reference TRBV28 and TRBJ2-7, is DVKVTQSSRYLVKRTGEKVFLECVQDMDHENMFWYRQDPGLGLRLIYFSYDVKMKEKGDIPEGYSVSREKKERFSLILESASTNQTSMYLCASSSPGKAGSSYEQYFGPGTRLTVT.